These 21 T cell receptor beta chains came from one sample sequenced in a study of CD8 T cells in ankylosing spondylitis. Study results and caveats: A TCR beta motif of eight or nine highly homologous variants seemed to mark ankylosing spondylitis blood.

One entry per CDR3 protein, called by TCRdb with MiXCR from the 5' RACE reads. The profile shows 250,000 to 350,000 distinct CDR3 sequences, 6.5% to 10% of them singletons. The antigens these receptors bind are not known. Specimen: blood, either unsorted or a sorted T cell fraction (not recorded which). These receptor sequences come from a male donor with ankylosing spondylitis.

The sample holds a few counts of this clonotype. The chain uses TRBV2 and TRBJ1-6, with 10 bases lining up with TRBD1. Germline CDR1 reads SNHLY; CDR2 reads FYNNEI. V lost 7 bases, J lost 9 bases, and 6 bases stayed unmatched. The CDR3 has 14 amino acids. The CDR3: CASTQDRGVSPLHF. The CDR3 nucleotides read TGTGCCAGCACCCAGGACAGGGGGGTTTCACCCCTCCACTTT.

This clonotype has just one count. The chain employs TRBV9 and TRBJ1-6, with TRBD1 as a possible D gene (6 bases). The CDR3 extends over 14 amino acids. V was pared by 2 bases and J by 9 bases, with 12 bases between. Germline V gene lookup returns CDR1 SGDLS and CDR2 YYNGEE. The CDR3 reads CASSVQGQTSPLHF. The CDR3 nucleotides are TGTGCCAGCAGCGTCCAGGGGCAGACTTCACCCCTCCACTTT.

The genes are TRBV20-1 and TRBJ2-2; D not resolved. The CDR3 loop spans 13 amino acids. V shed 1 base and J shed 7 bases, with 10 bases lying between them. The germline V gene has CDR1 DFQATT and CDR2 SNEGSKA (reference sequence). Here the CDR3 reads CSARASVVGELFF. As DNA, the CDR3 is TGCAGTGCTAGAGCCAGTGTTGTCGGGGAGCTGTTTTTT.

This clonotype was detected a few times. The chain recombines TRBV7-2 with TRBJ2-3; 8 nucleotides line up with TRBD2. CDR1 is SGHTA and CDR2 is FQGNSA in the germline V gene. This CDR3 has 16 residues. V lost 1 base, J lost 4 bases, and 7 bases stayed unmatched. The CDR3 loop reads CASSLVASGLADTQYF. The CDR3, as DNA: TGTGCCAGCAGCTTAGTGGCTAGCGGGCTTGCAGATACGCAGTATTTT.

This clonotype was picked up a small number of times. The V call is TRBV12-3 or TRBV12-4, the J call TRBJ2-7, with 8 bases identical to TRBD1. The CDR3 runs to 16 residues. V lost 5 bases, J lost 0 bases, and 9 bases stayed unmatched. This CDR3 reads CASSPGQDPSSYEQYF. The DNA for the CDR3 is TGTGCCAGCAGTCCGGGACAGGACCCTAGCTCCTACGAGCAGTACTTC.

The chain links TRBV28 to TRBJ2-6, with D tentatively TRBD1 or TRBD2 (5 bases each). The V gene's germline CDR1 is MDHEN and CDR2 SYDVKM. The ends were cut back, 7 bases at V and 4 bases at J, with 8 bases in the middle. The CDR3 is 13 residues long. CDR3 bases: TGTGCCAGCACCGGGACGGGGGCCAACGTCCTGACTTTC. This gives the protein CASTGTGANVLTF.

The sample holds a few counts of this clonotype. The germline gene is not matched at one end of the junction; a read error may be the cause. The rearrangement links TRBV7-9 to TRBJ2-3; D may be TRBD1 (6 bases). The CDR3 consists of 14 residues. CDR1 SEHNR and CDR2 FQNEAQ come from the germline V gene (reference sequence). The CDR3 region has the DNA TGTGCCAGCAGCTACTGGACAGATACAGCTACGCAGTATTTT. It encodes CASSYWTDTATQYF.

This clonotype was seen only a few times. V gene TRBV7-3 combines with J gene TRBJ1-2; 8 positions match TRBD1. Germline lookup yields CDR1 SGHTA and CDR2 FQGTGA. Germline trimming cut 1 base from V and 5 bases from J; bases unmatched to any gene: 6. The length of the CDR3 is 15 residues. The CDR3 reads CASSLNPGQGYGYTF. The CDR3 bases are TGTGCCAGCAGCTTAAACCCTGGACAGGGATATGGCTACACCTTC. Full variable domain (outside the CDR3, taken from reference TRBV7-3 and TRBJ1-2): GAGVSQTPSNKVTEKGKYVELRCDPISGHTALYWYRQSLGQGPEFLIYFQGTGAADDSGLPNDRFFAVRPEGSVSTLKIQRTERGDSAVYLCASSLNPGQGYGYTFGSGTRLTVV.

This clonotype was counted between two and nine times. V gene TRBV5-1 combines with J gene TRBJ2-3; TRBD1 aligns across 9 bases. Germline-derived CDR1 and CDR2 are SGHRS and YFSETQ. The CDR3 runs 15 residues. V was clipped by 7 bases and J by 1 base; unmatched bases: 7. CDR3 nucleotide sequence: TGCGCCAGCGCGGGACAGGGAGGAGGCACAGATACGCAGTATTTT. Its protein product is CASAGQGGGTDTQYF.

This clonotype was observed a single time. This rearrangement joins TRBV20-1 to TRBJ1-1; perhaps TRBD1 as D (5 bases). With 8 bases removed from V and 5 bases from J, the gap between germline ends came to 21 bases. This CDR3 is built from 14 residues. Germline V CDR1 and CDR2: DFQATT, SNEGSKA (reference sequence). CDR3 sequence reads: CSSKPRQLITEAFF. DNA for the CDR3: TGCAGTTCCAAGCCCCGACAGTTGATTACTGAAGCTTTCTTT.

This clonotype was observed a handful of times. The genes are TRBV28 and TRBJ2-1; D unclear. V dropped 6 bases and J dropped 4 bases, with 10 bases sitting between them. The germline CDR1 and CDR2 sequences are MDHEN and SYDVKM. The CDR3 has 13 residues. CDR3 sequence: CASRRNDYNEQFF. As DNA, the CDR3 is TGTGCCAGCAGACGGAATGATTACAATGAGCAGTTCTTC.

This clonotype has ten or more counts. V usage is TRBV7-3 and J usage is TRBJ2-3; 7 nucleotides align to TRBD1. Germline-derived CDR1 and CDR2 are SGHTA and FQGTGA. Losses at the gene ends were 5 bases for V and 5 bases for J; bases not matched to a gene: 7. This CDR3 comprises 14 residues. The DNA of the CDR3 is TGTGCCAGCAGCCGAGGACAGGATGGAGATACGCAGTATTTT. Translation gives CASSRGQDGDTQYF.

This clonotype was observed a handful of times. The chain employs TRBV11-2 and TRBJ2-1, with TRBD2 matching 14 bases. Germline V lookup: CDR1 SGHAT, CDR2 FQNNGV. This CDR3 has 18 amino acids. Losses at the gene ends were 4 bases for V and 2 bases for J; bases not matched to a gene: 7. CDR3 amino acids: CASSSRLAGGRAYNEQFF. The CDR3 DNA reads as TGTGCCAGCAGCTCCCGACTAGCGGGAGGGAGGGCCTACAATGAGCAGTTCTTC.

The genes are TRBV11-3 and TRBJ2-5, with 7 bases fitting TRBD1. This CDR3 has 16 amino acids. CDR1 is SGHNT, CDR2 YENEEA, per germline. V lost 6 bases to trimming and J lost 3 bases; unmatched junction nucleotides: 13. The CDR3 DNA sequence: TGTGCCAGCAGTTCCCAATCAGGGACAGCAAAAGAGACCCAGTACTTC. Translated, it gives CASSSQSGTAKETQYF. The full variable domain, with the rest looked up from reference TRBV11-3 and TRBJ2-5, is EAGVVQSPRYKIIEKKQPVAFWCNPISGHNTLYWYLQNLGQGPELLIRYENEEAVDDSQLPKDRFSAERLKGVDSTLKIQPAELGDSAVYLCASSSQSGTAKETQYFGPGTRLLVL.

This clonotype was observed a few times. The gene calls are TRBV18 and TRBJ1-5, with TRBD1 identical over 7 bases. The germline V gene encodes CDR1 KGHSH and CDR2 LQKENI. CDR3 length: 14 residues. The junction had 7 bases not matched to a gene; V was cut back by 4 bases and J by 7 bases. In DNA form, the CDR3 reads TGTGCCAGCTCACGACAGGGTGAGGAACAGCCCCAGCATTTT. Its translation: CASSRQGEEQPQHF.

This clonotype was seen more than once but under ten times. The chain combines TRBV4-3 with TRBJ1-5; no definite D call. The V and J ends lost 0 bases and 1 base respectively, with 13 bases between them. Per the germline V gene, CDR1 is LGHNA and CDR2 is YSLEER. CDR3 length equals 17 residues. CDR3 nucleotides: TGCGCCAGCAGCCAAGATCTGTCTTTAAACAGCAATCAGCCCCAGCATTTT. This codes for CASSQDLSLNSNQPQHF.

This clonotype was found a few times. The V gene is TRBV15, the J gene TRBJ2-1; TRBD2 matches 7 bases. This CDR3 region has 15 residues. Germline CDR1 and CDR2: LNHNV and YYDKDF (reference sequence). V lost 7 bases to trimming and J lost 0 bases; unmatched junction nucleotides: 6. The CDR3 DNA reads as TGTGCCACCAAATGGGGCGGGAGCTCCTACAATGAGCAGTTCTTC. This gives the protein CATKWGGSSYNEQFF. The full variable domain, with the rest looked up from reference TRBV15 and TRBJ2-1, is DAMVIQNPRYQVTQFGKPVTLSCSQTLNHNVMYWYQQKSSQAPKLLFHYYDKDFNNEADTPDNFQSRRPNTSFCFLDIRSPGLGDTAMYLCATKWGGSSYNEQFFGPGTRLTVL.

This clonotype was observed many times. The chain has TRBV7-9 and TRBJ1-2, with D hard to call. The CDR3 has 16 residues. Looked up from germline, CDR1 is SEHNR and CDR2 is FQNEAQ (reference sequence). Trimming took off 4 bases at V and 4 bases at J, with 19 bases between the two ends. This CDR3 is CASSSTFPQVSYGYTF. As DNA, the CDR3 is TGTGCCAGCAGCTCCACTTTTCCCCAGGTATCCTATGGCTACACCTTC.

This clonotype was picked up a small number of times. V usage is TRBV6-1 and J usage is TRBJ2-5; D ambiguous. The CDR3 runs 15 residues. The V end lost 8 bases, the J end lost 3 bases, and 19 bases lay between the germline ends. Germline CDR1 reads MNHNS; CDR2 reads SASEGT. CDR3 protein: CASETQTDEKETQYF. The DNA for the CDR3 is TGTGCCAGCGAAACCCAGACGGACGAAAAAGAGACCCAGTACTTC.

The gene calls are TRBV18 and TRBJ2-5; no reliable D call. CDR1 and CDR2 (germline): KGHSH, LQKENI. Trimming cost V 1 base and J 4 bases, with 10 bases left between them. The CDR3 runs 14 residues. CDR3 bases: TGTGCCAGCTCACCACGGGGTGTATCAGAGACCCAGTACTTC. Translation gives CASSPRGVSETQYF.

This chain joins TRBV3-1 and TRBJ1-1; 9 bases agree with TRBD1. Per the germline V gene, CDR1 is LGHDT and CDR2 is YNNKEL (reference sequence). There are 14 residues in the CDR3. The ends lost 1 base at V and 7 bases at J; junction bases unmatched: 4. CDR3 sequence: CASSQVDRGVEAFF. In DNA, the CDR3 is TGTGCCAGCAGCCAAGTAGACAGGGGGGTTGAAGCTTTCTTT.